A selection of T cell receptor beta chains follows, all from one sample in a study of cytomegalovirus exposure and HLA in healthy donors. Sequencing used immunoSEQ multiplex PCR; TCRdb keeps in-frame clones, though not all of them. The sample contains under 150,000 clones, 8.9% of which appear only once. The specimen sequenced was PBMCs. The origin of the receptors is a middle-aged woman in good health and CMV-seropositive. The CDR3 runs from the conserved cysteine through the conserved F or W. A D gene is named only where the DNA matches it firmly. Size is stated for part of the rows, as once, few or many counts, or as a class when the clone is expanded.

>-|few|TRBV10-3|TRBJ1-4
CAISRGGAEKLFF
TGTGCCATCAGTCGGGGGGGCGCAGAAAAACTGTTTTTT
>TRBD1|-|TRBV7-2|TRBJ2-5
CASSLNQGAETQYF
TGTGCCAGCAGCTTAAACCAGGGGGCAGAGACCCAGTACTTC
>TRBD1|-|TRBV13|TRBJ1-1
CASSPPTGVVTEAFF
TGTGCCAGCAGTCCCCCGACAGGGGTGGTTACTGAAGCTTTCTTT
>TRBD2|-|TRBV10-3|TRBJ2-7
CAISEEERGPYEQYF
TGTGCCATCAGTGAGGAGGAGCGGGGGCCCTACGAGCAGTACTTC
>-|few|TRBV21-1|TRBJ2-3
CASSKRVTSGDTDTQYF
TGTGCCAGCAGCAAAAGGGTCACTAGCGGGGATACAGATACGCAGTATTTT
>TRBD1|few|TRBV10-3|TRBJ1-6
CAISEFRTGNSPLHF
TGTGCCATCAGTGAGTTTCGGACAGGGAATTCACCCCTCCACTTT
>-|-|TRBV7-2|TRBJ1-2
CASSLGQDYGYTF
TGTGCCAGCAGCTTAGGGCAGGACTATGGCTACACCTTC
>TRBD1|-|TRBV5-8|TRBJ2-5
CASSQGAGPFQGQETQYF
TGTGCCAGCAGCCAGGGGGCTGGTCCATTTCAGGGCCAAGAGACCCAGTACTTC
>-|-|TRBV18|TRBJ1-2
CASSPRMDGYTF
TGTGCCAGCTCACCCAGGATGGATGGCTACACCTTC
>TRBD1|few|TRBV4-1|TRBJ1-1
CASSLATGATEAFF
TGCGCCAGCAGCTTAGCTACAGGGGCCACTGAAGCTTTCTTT
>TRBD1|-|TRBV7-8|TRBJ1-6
CASSLTTGSSYNSPLHF
TGTGCCAGCAGCTTGACGACAGGGAGCTCCTATAATTCACCCCTCCACTTT
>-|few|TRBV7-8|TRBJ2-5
CASSLARETQYF
TGTGCCAGCAGCTTAGCGCGTGAGACCCAGTACTTC
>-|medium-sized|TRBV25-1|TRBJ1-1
CASSTSGRSTEAFF
-
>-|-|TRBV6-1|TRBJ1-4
CASRDTGGTNEKLFF
TGTGCCAGCAGAGACACGGGGGGGACTAATGAAAAACTGTTTTTT
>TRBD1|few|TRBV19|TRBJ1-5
CASLPTGTGGNQPQHF
TGTGCCAGCCTTCCGACCGGGACAGGGGGCAATCAGCCCCAGCATTTT
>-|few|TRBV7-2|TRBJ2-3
CASSPRRMGDTQYF
TGTGCCAGCAGCCCCCGGAGAATGGGAGATACGCAGTATTTT